These 19 T cell receptor beta chains share one sample of origin, sequenced in a study of type 1 regulatory T cells. From the reads, TCRdb called clonotypes with MiXCR, one entry per CDR3 protein. Of 14,000 to 15,000 distinct CDR3 sequences in the sample, around 13% were seen once. Antigens for these TCRs are unknown. What was sequenced was cultured T cells, either the whole culture or a sorted T cell fraction (not recorded which). Every receptor here comes from a human donor in good health.

The V gene is TRBV6-6, the J gene TRBJ2-2; 8 bases line up with TRBD1. The CDR3 sequence is 14 residues long. Germline V gene sequence: CDR1 MNHNY, CDR2 SVGAGI (reference sequence). The junction had 6 bases not matched to a gene; V was cut back by 5 bases and J by 7 bases. CDR3 region: CASSTTGDGGELFF. The CDR3 region has the DNA TGTGCCAGCAGTACGACAGGGGACGGCGGGGAGCTGTTTTTT.

The J gene is TRBJ1-5, the V gene TRBV20-1; 7 bases map to TRBD1. Trimming removed 3 bases from V and 6 bases from J; junction bases left unmatched: 11. Germline V lookup: CDR1 DFQATT, CDR2 SNEGSKA (reference sequence). The CDR3 contains 15 residues. DNA for the CDR3: TGCAGTGCTAGCTCCCCCACAGGGGCCGGTCAGCCCCAGCATTTT. Residues: CSASSPTGAGQPQHF.

This clonotype was seen many times. This chain links TRBV5-1 with TRBJ2-1; D gene uncertain. V lost 3 bases to trimming and J lost 8 bases, with 9 bases between them. Germline V gives CDR1 SGHRS, CDR2 YFSETQ. The CDR3 is 12 amino acids. In nucleotides, the CDR3 is TGCGCCAGCAGCTGGGATAGCTATGAGCAGTTCTTC. Protein: CASSWDSYEQFF.

This clonotype was counted a few times. The V and J genes are TRBV30 and TRBJ2-1; 7 bases agree with TRBD2. The CDR3 has 14 amino acids. V dropped 4 bases and J dropped 9; count of bases not matched to a gene: 12. The germline V gene has CDR1 GTSNPN and CDR2 SVGIG (reference sequence). Written as DNA, the CDR3 is TGTGCCTGGAACGGGAGGTTTGGGTTGGGTGAGCAGTTCTTC. Translation gives CAWNGRFGLGEQFF.

This clonotype was seen ten or more times. The chain employs TRBV28 and TRBJ2-7, with 7 nucleotides matching TRBD1. After removal of 6 bases from V and 3 bases from J, the junction contained 11 bases not matched to a gene. This CDR3 comprises 15 residues. Germline values: CDR1 MDHEN, CDR2 SYDVKM. In DNA form, the CDR3 reads TGTGCCAGCAGCTCCTCGACAGGGTTTCACTACGAGCAGTACTTC. Translating gives CASSSSTGFHYEQYF.

Concerning this clonotype: A read error may explain this, as a much larger clone is one base away. V is TRBV20-1 and J is TRBJ2-1; 8 nucleotides match TRBD2. Germline CDR1 and CDR2: DFQATT and SNEGSKA (reference sequence). The CDR3 spans 15 residues. Here the CDR3 reads CSAERTSRYYNEHFF. CDR3 in DNA: TGCAGTGCTGAAAGGACTAGCCGGTACTACAATGAGCATTTCTTC.

Regarding this clonotype: A much larger clonotype is one base distant, so this may be a read error. The rearrangement links TRBV5-6 to TRBJ2-3; D gene uncertain. The last part of the DNA fits TRBJ1-5 better; the J call may be wrong. This CDR3 has 13 amino acids. Germline CDR1 reads SGHDT; CDR2 reads YYEEEE. This CDR3 is CASRVNARDTQHF. CDR3 DNA sequence: TGTGCCAGCAGGGTCAACGCTCGGGATACGCAGCATTTT.

This clonotype came up many times. J is TRBJ2-7 and V is TRBV20-1; D call uncertain. Germline V gene data show CDR1 as DFQATT and CDR2 as SNEGSKA (reference sequence). This CDR3 is 10 amino acids long. V was cut by 5 bases and J by 3 bases, with 5 bases left in between. CDR3 bases: TGCAGTGCTGGGTTCTACGAGCAGTACTTC. Its translation is CSAGFYEQYF.

This clonotype was picked up a small number of times. This chain connects TRBV7-2 to TRBJ1-5, with TRBD1 as a possible D gene (6 bases). CDR1 is SGHTA and CDR2 is FQGNSA in the germline V gene. CDR3 length: 13 amino acids. V lost 3 bases to trimming and J lost 6 bases, with 9 bases between them. The CDR3 sequence is CASSFTGSQPQHF. As DNA, the CDR3 is TGTGCCAGCAGCTTTACAGGGTCTCAGCCCCAGCATTTT.

The chain employs TRBV6-5 and TRBJ2-7, with D possibly TRBD1 on 5 matching bases. This CDR3 region has 14 residues. Germline V gene sequence: CDR1 MNHEY, CDR2 SVGAGI. Trimming removed 6 bases from V and 0 bases from J, with 12 bases in between. The CDR3 nucleotides read TGTGCCAGCAGCAGCCGTAGGGGCTCCTACGAGCAGTACTTC. Translated, it gives CASSSRRGSYEQYF.

This clonotype has more than one count but fewer than ten. This sequence joins TRBV6-2 or TRBV6-3 and TRBJ2-7; D uncertain. Germline V lookup: CDR1 MNHEY, CDR2 SVGEGT. CDR3 length: 13 amino acids. Trimming left V 8 bases short and J 4 bases short, with 15 bases between. CDR3 amino acids: CASASTLFYEQYF. CDR3 DNA sequence: TGTGCCAGCGCCTCGACCCTCTTTTACGAGCAGTACTTC.

In its sample, this clonotype was seen many times. This chain connects TRBV5-1 to TRBJ2-5; D is unresolved. Trimming took off 0 bases at V and 5 bases at J, with 8 bases between the two ends. The CDR3 sequence is 13 residues long. Germline CDR1 SGHRS, CDR2 YFSETQ. The CDR3 DNA is TGCGCCAGCAGCTTGGGCCTCGGGGAGACCCAGTACTTC. Protein sequence: CASSLGLGETQYF.

Turning to this clonotype: A much larger clone lies a single base off, so this may be a read error. CDR3 in amino acids: CSASPRLAGAGIDEQYF. The DNA of the CDR3 is TGCAGTGCTAGCCCCAGACTAGCGGGAGCAGGAATCGACGAGCAGTACTTC. The rearrangement uses TRBV20-1 and TRBJ2-7, with TRBD2 identical over 12 bases. CDR1 is DFQATT and CDR2 is SNEGSKA in the germline V gene (reference sequence). The CDR3 covers 17 residues. V gave up 3 bases and J gave up 5 bases; unmatched junction bases: 14.

In this sample, this clonotype is medium-sized. The V and J genes are TRBV5-6 and TRBJ2-7; D remains unclear. The CDR3 is 13 amino acids. Germline CDR1 SGHDT, CDR2 YYEEEE. V lost 0 bases and J 0 bases, leaving 4 bases between the germline ends. The CDR3 DNA reads TGTGCCAGCAGCTTGGGGCACTCCTACGAGCAGTACTTC. It yields the protein CASSLGHSYEQYF.

This clonotype appeared many times. V usage is TRBV6-5 and J usage is TRBJ1-5; 10 nucleotides agree with TRBD1. The CDR3 extends over 13 amino acids. The V gene end was trimmed by 6 bases and the J gene end by 7 bases; junction bases not matched to a gene: 3. CDR1 and CDR2 from the germline V gene are MNHEY and SVGAGI. CDR3 protein: CASRSTGGQPQHF. As DNA, the CDR3 is TGTGCCAGCAGGTCGACAGGGGGCCAGCCCCAGCATTTT.

A remark on this clonotype: Relative to the germline gene, one junction end is altered; a read error may explain this. This chain uses TRBV9 with TRBJ2-2; D possibly corresponds to TRBD2 (6 bases). This CDR3 region has 16 residues. Germline CDR1 is SGDLS and CDR2 is YYNGEE. CDR3 loop: CASSVGSAPNTGGLFF. CDR3 bases: TGTGCCAGCAGCGTAGGCAGCGCCCCGAACACCGGGGGGCTGTTTTTT.

This clonotype has at least ten counts. The chain carries TRBV7-6 and TRBJ2-1; tentative D call: TRBD2 (5 bases). From germline, CDR1 is SGHVS and CDR2 FNYEAQ. V was shortened by 5 bases and J by 6 bases, with 11 bases between the two germline ends. CDR3 length: 13 amino acids. DNA of the CDR3: TGTGCCAGCAGCCTTATAGAGGGCAATGAGCAGTTCTTC. Translating gives CASSLIEGNEQFF. The full variable domain, rest sourced from reference TRBV7-6 and TRBJ2-1, is GAGVSQSPRYKVTKRGQDVALRCDPISGHVSLYWYRQALGQGPEFLTYFNYEAQQDKSGLPNDRFSAERPEGSISTLTIQRTEQRDSAMYRCASSLIEGNEQFFGPGTRLTVL.

This clonotype was recorded at least ten times. The chain is built from TRBV7-3 and TRBJ2-1, with 10 bases fitting TRBD2. There are 16 residues in the CDR3. Germline CDR1 and CDR2: SGHTA and FQGTGA. V trimming: 5 bases; J trimming: 6 bases; junction bases outside the gene matches: 10. The CDR3, as DNA: TGTGCCAGCAGCCTTACGCGGCTAGCGGGAGCCAATGAGCAGTTCTTC. This gives the protein CASSLTRLAGANEQFF.

Ten or more counts support this clonotype. The rearrangement joins TRBV20-1 to TRBJ2-3; D unclear. The CDR3 consists of 11 residues. Germline values: CDR1 DFQATT, CDR2 SNEGSKA (reference sequence). The V end was cut by 6 bases, the J end by 5 bases, with 9 bases between. CDR3 sequence (DNA): TGCAGTGCCGCCCCCATAGATACGCAGTATTTT. Encoded protein: CSAAPIDTQYF.